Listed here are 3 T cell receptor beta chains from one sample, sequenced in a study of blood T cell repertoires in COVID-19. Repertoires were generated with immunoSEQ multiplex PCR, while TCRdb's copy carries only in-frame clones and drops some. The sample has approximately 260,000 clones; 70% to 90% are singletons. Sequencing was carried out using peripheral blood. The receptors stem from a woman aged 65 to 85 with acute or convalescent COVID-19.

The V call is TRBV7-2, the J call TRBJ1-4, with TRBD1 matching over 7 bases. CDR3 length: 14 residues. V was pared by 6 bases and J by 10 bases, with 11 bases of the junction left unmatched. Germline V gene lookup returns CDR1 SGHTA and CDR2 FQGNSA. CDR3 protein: CASRETGRIGKLFF. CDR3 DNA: TGTGCCAGCAGGGAGACAGGGCGGATCGGAAAACTGTTTTTT.

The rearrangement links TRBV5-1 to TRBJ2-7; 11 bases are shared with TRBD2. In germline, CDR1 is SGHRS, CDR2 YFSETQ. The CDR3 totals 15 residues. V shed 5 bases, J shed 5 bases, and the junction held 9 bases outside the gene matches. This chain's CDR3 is CASSLKSSGGNEQYF. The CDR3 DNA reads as TGCGCCAGCAGTTTGAAATCTAGCGGGGGGAACGAGCAGTACTTC.

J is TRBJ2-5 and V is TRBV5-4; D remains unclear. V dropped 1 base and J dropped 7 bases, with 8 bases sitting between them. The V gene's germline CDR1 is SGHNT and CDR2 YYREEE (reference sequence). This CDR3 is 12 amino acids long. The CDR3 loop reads CASSLLTGTQYF. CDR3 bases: TGTGCCAGCAGCTTGTTGACGGGGACCCAGTACTTC.